Described below is a single T cell receptor (beta chain) sequence and its context. No cognate antigen has been identified for it. Per-nucleotide qualities are absent, and no much larger clonotype sits a single base away. PBMCs were isolated by Ficoll-Paque density gradient centrifugation. The data stem from a study of T-cell memory formation after mild COVID-19 (TCRdb year 2021). For the study in its entirety: Most TCR sequence clusters were specific to one of the two donors. In a couple of donors, T-cell clones that expanded and contracted after mild COVID-19 were followed by sequencing TCRalpha and TCRbeta repertoires longitudinally. Two young, previously healthy adult volunteers made up the cohort, one male and one female.

Sequencing used an Illumina NovaSeq 6000. Using 5'RACE with constant-segment primers, TCRalpha and TCRbeta cDNA libraries were constructed, with sample barcodes and unique molecular identifiers added in the process. Trizol reagent was used to extract RNA from every sample. Library amplification was performed in two PCR steps, and a second sample barcode and Illumina TruSeq adapters were introduced in the second step. Sequencing of the libraries was done on an Illumina NovaSeq, producing 2 x 150 bp paired-end reads. The original methods were these. The reads were demultiplexed and collapsed into UMI-guided consensus sequences using migec v1.2.7. Using mixcr v2.1.11, UMI consensuses were aligned to TRA and TRB V and J templates and then assembled into clonotypes. A clonotype was counted as expanded or contracted only when both edgeR and NoisET called the clonotype significant, with the noise models trained on biological replicates. For edgeR calls, the cutoffs were a false discovery rate-adjusted p below 0.01 and a log2 fold-change threshold of 1. PCA with hierarchical clustering of max-normalized trajectories of the 1000 most abundant clonotypes was used as exploratory dynamics analysis. Separately sequenced CD4+ and CD8+ repertoires were used to assign the CD4 or CD8 phenotype of responding clones. TCRdb trimmed public reads at Q25 via fastp, called clones via MiXCR and kept in-frame beta chains. Each entry merges the rows of one CDR3 protein and shows their most common DNA and genes. TCRdb, not the authors, supplied the V and J calls. The sample yields roughly 500,000 distinct CDR3 sequences; roughly 20% were counted once. In total, the top ten clones hold under 15% of the sample.

The investigation overall reported the following: The study included only a couple of mild cases, and larger cohorts that include severe cases with pre-infection samples were judged to be necessary. Contracting CD4+ clones were found mainly in CM and EM memory subsets, while CD8+ clones were enriched in EMRA. Clones contracting from day 15 to 85 had balanced CD4/CD8 phenotypes, while a second wave expanding from day 15 to 37 was biased towards CD4+. SARS-CoV-2 specificity was not confirmed for the second-wave clones peaking on day 37. Some responding clones were found in pre-infection memory, which suggests that pre-existing cross-reactive memory T cells took part in the SARS-CoV-2 response.

This receptor was identified in an adult woman who had mild COVID-19 (a few samples of this study predate the infection). The sample titles of this study are shuffled in the database, so cell type and time point are left out; the donor was told from shared clones. Sequencing was carried out using PBMCs or a T cell subset sorted from them (not recorded which).

CDR3 loop: CASSLGSAGAGPYNEQFF. Read as DNA, the sequence is TGTGCCAGCAGCTTAGGATCCGCAGGAGCGGGACCCTACAATGAGCAGTTCTTC. The chain uses TRBV11-2 and TRBJ2-1, and 7 bases in between align with TRBD2. Based on the germline V gene, the CDR1 and CDR2 sequences are SGHAT and FQNNGV. Reading from cysteine to phenylalanine, the CDR3 counts 18 amino acids. Only the CDR3 portion is preserved as DNA: 54 bases, with reading frame beginning at the first base. The germline V and J ends show losses of 1 base and 2 bases respectively, and no gene match explains 11 bases of the junction.